This entry lists 8 T cell receptor beta chains sequenced from one sample in a study of cytomegalovirus exposure and HLA in healthy donors. 13 Jbeta primers and 60 Vbeta primers were used for the PCR. Sequencing was performed with immunoSEQ multiplex PCR; in TCRdb, only in-frame clones are kept and a portion is missing. The sample gives 210,000 or so clones, over 65% of which show up once; 0.63% is in the top ten. The specimen was PBMCs. The receptors derive from a young man in good health and CMV-seronegative.

CDR3 loop: CATSRDQRGQPREQFF. For the CDR3, the DNA is TGTGCCACCAGCAGAGATCAAAGGGGGCAGCCTCGGGAGCAGTTCTTC. V usage is TRBV15 and J usage is TRBJ2-1, with 7 bases aligning to TRBD1. The CDR3 covers 16 residues. Losses at the gene ends were 0 bases for V and 10 bases for J; bases not matched to a gene: 12. CDR1 and CDR2 from the germline V gene are LNHNV and YYDKDF (reference sequence).

This clone has more than one count but fewer than ten. The CDR3 is CASIQSLAQDTQYF. The CDR3 nucleotides are TGTGCCAGCATCCAAAGTCTAGCGCAAGATACGCAGTATTTT. The chain employs TRBV6-1 and TRBJ2-3; the D gene is possibly TRBD2 (6 bases). This CDR3 contains 14 residues. The germline CDR1 and CDR2 sequences are MNHNS and SASEGT. V lost 7 bases and J lost 5, with 16 bases in between.

The chain is built from TRBV6-6 and TRBJ1-1; D call uncertain. The CDR3 length is 12 residues. Germline loops: CDR1 MNHNY, CDR2 SVGAGI (reference sequence). The V end lost 8 bases, the J end lost 1 base, and 8 bases lay between the germline ends. The CDR3 DNA follows: TGTGCCAGCTACTCCCCGAACACTGAAGCTTTCTTT. Protein sequence: CASYSPNTEAFF.

The chain couples TRBV5-5 to TRBJ2-7; TRBD1 agrees at 7 bases. V lost 4 bases to trimming and J lost 5 bases; unmatched junction nucleotides: 9. Germline CDR1 SGHKS, CDR2 YYEKEE (reference sequence). The CDR3 totals 14 residues. This CDR3 is CASSLPRGWDEQYF. DNA of the CDR3: TGTGCCAGCAGCCTGCCCAGGGGGTGGGACGAGCAGTACTTC.

This sequence joins TRBV23-1 and TRBJ2-3; a weak D match, TRBD2 (6 bases). TRBV23-1 is an ORF, with its function uncertain. The CDR3 extends over 14 amino acids. The ends were cut back, 2 bases at V and 8 bases at J, with 14 bases in the middle. The CDR3 spells CASSQRGGKFTQYF. The CDR3 nucleotides are TGCGCCAGCAGTCAACGCGGCGGGAAGTTTACGCAGTATTTT.

This chain uses TRBV7-9 with TRBJ2-7, with 7 bases fitting TRBD1. After removal of 3 bases from V and 5 bases from J, the junction contained 4 bases not matched to a gene. Germline V lookup: CDR1 SEHNR, CDR2 FQNEAQ (reference sequence). The CDR3 totals 13 residues. The CDR3 DNA is TGTGCCAGCAGCTTGGCAGGGGGTGACGAGCAGTACTTC. Its protein product is CASSLAGGDEQYF.

The chain recombines TRBV19 with TRBJ1-3; D uncertain. The CDR3 covers 14 residues. In germline, CDR1 is LNHDA, CDR2 SQIVND (reference sequence). Trimming pared 4 bases from V and 5 bases from J, leaving 12 bases between. The CDR3 sequence is CASSTVDTRNTIYF. The CDR3 coding sequence is TGTGCCAGTAGTACAGTCGACACACGAAACACCATATATTTT.

V usage is TRBV30 and J usage is TRBJ2-7, with D perhaps TRBD2 (5 bases). The CDR3 totals 14 residues. V was clipped by 1 base and J by 2 bases, with 12 bases between them. Germline V CDR1 and CDR2: GTSNPN, SVGIG (reference sequence). CDR3 in DNA: TGTGCCTGGAGTGCCAAAGGGAGCCCCTACGAGCAGTACTTC. Amino acid sequence: CAWSAKGSPYEQYF.